This T cell receptor (beta chain) was identified during a study of identical twins. General study findings and limits: Twins' excess sharing was less marked for out-of-frame beta sequences. An excess of low generation probability was shown by twin-shared out-of-frame alpha sequences. With monozygotic twins, out-of-frame TCR alpha sharing exceeded what models estimated.

cDNA carried unique molecular identifiers, and a universal primer site was added by template switching. TCRdb passed the 5' RACE reads through MiXCR, listing each CDR3 protein once. In the table there are approximately 230,000 distinct CDR3 sequences, roughly 7.1% of which are singletons. Worth noting for this clonotype: Antigen specificity is unknown. It may be a read error: a sequence one base away is much more abundant.

The CDR3 is 16 residues long. The V segment lost 6 bases and the J segment 4 bases; nucleotides outside the gene matches: 5. In germline, CDR1 is MNHEY, CDR2 SVGEGT. This same sample was also taken into another study, of T cells expressing NK-cell markers.

Sequencing was performed on CD8+ T cells sorted from blood. The sequence derives from a woman between 18 and 29 years old in good health. The rearrangement uses TRBV6-2 or TRBV6-3 and TRBJ2-1, with 14 bases fitting TRBD2. The CDR3 nucleotides are TGTGCCAGCAGGTCGACTAGCGGGGGGGCTTACAATGAGCAGTTCTTC. This gives the protein CASRSTSGGAYNEQFF.